This T cell receptor beta chain was sequenced during a study of spatial heterogeneity in lung cancer. Study summary: Raw reads showed each unique TCR and UMI combination turning up more than ten times on average. Study-level results: Coverage was estimated at roughly 6.5% of tumor T cells for alpha chains and approximately 14% for beta chains. It was found that expanded intratumoral alpha and beta TCR counts tracked tumor mutation counts. Expanded TCR counts, ubiquitous and regional, correlated respectively with ubiquitous and regional nonsynonymous mutation counts.

Time point reported: sample taken at primary tumor resection. Extraction of whole RNA from tumor, nontumor lung or frozen PBMC preceded unsorted sequencing. Germline CDR1 and CDR2: MGHRA and YSYEKL. This CDR3 has 16 amino acids. V gave up 5 bases and J gave up 9 bases, with 23 bases separating them. TCRdb reprocessed the 5' RACE reads via MiXCR and lists one record per CDR3 protein. The sample consists of 5,000 to 6,000 distinct CDR3 sequences, 3% to 4% of them appearing once. In its sample, this clonotype ranks as large. Its antigen is not known. The sequence came from a female donor with early-stage non-small cell lung cancer. Source: lung tumor tissue, taken at surgery. V is TRBV4-1 and J is TRBJ2-1, with unresolved D. CDR3 in amino acids: CASSSPYASTTAEQFF. CDR3 sequence (DNA): TGCGCCAGCAGCTCACCATATGCCTCAACGACCGCTGAGCAGTTCTTC.